A single sample is the source of the 20 T cell receptor beta chains below, sequenced in a study of CXCR3-negative and CXCR3-positive naive CD8 T cells. The libraries of TRB cDNA were constructed through 5' RACE using UMI labels. TCRdb reprocessed the 5' RACE reads, with one entry per CDR3 protein and no DNA. The sample's table shows about 62,000 distinct CDR3 sequences. Sequencing was carried out using naive CXCR3- CD8+ T cells from blood. Subset indicated: CD45RO-CCR7+CD27+CD95- naive CD8+ T cells lacking CXCR3 (TNR3-). Source of these receptors: a human donor in good health. Some clones in this sample may be carry-over from other donors' samples.

The gene calls are TRBV29-1 and TRBJ2-7. The V gene's germline CDR1 is SQVTM and CDR2 ANQGSEA. The CDR3 length is 13 residues. CDR3 loop: CSVEGVGSYEQYF.

J is TRBJ1-1 and V is TRBV4-1; checking the TCRdb D call of TRBD1 is not possible without DNA. This CDR3 has 17 amino acids. Germline V gene lookup returns CDR1 MGHRA and CDR2 YSYEKL. The CDR3 is CASSQDPGTGGFTEAFF.

The chain links TRBV14 to TRBJ1-3; TCRdb calls TRBD1, which cannot be checked without DNA. The CDR3 is 17 amino acids. Germline V lookup: CDR1 SGHDN, CDR2 FVKESK. CDR3 protein: CASSRERYRASGNTIYF.

The rearrangement joins TRBV29-1 to TRBJ2-3; TCRdb returns TRBD1, unconfirmable since there is no DNA. This CDR3 has 13 residues. Germline loops: CDR1 SQVTM, CDR2 ANQGSEA. The CDR3 region is CSVEGAGSDTQYF.

This rearrangement joins TRBV5-1 to TRBJ1-1; TCRdb selects TRBD1, and the lack of DNA leaves this call unchecked. Germline values: CDR1 SGHRS, CDR2 YFSETQ. The CDR3 runs 14 residues. This CDR3 is CASGQGYGNTEAFF.

The chain uses TRBV7-9 and TRBJ2-6. The CDR3 totals 15 residues. Per germline, CDR1 SEHNR and CDR2 FQNEAQ (reference sequence). CDR3 residues: CASSPQGSGANVLTF.

This chain links TRBV20-1 with TRBJ1-1. This CDR3 has 15 residues. Germline V gene lookup returns CDR1 DFQATT and CDR2 SNEGSKA (reference sequence). The CDR3 region is CSARELGLSNTEAFF.

The chain links TRBV7-2 to TRBJ2-7; lacking DNA, the TRBD2 call made by TCRdb goes unchecked. Germline CDR1 SGHTA, CDR2 FQGNSA. This CDR3 is 15 amino acids long. The CDR3 protein is CASRLGSSGIGEQYF.

The CDR3 spells CATQPGRGETQYF. V and J are TRBV15 and TRBJ2-5. Germline V gives CDR1 LNHNV, CDR2 YYDKDF (reference sequence). The CDR3 runs to 13 residues. Supplemented by reference TRBV15 and TRBJ2-5, the full variable domain reads DAMVIQNPRYQVTQFGKPVTLSCSQTLNHNVMYWYQQKSSQAPKLLFHYYDKDFNNEADTPDNFQSRRPNTSFCFLDIRSPGLGDTAMYLCATQPGRGETQYFGPGTRLLVL.

The V and J genes are TRBV5-1 and TRBJ2-3. Germline CDR1 reads SGHRS; CDR2 reads YFSETQ. CDR3 length: 13 residues. CDR3 protein: CASIGDSTDTQYF.

This sequence joins TRBV29-1 and TRBJ2-7; the D gene TCRdb calls, TRBD1, cannot be checked with no DNA. The length of the CDR3 is 14 residues. Looked up from germline, CDR1 is SQVTM and CDR2 is ANQGSEA. CDR3 in amino acids: CSILQARGPYEQYF.

The chain recombines TRBV29-1 with TRBJ2-7. The germline V gene has CDR1 SQVTM and CDR2 ANQGSEA. The CDR3 is made up of 14 amino acids. The CDR3 loop reads CSVEHWTGTAEQYF.

This chain joins TRBV7-3 and TRBJ1-6. Germline V lookup: CDR1 SGHTA, CDR2 FQGTGA. The CDR3 has 12 residues. The CDR3 sequence is CASSLGNSPLHF.

The V and J genes are TRBV24-1 and TRBJ2-5; TCRdb selects TRBD2, and the lack of DNA leaves this call unchecked. The CDR3 has 14 amino acids. CDR1 is KGHDR and CDR2 is SFDVKD in the germline V gene. The chain's CDR3 is CATGSTEFLETQYF.

The V and J genes are TRBV29-1 and TRBJ2-7; the TCRdb D gene call, TRBD1, has no DNA to confirm it. Germline V lookup: CDR1 SQVTM, CDR2 ANQGSEA. This CDR3 contains 14 residues. CDR3 sequence reads: CSVLRDMGLDEQYF.

The chain uses TRBV28 and TRBJ2-5; the D call from TCRdb, TRBD1, cannot be confirmed without DNA. There are 15 residues in the CDR3. In germline, CDR1 is MDHEN, CDR2 SYDVKM. CDR3 region: CASSLLGQGWETQYF.

V and J are TRBV7-9 and TRBJ2-1; with no DNA, the TCRdb D assignment of TRBD1 cannot be verified. From germline, CDR1 is SEHNR and CDR2 FQNEAQ (reference sequence). The CDR3 runs to 13 residues. The CDR3 loop is CASSSRDYNEQFF.

V usage is TRBV5-4 and J usage is TRBJ2-1; there is no DNA to check the TCRdb D call of TRBD1. CDR3 length: 13 residues. The germline V gene encodes CDR1 SGHNT and CDR2 YYREEE (reference sequence). The CDR3 region is CASSPGRDNEQFF. Full variable domain (outside the CDR3, taken from reference TRBV5-4 and TRBJ2-1): ETGVTQSPTHLIKTRGQQVTLRCSSQSGHNTVSWYQQALGQGPQFIFQYYREEENGRGNFPPRFSGLQFPNYSSELNVNALELDDSALYLCASSPGRDNEQFFGPGTRLTVL.

This rearrangement joins TRBV5-1 to TRBJ2-2; the D call of TRBD2 rests on TCRdb alone, since no DNA is present to check it. CDR3 length: 17 residues. CDR1 and CDR2 from the germline V gene are SGHRS and YFSETQ. The CDR3 here is CASSSSRDGYDTGELFF.

The chain links TRBV7-9 to TRBJ2-1. Germline V lookup: CDR1 SEHNR, CDR2 FQNEAQ (reference sequence). This CDR3 spans 12 amino acids. The CDR3 here is CASSSMNNEQFF.